This paragraph covers one TCR beta chain sequence. What it binds is unknown. Assay used: immunoSEQ multiplex PCR; TCRdb lists only in-frame clones, some missing. This sample yields hundreds of thousands of clones, of which more than 75% are seen a single time; 3.4% belongs to the top ten. Germline CDR1 LGHDT, CDR2 YNNKEL (reference sequence). This CDR3 has 15 amino acids. Trimming removed 1 base from V and 4 bases from J, with 13 bases in between. The entry originates in a study of Ad26.COV2.S vaccination and SARS-CoV-2 variants. Whole-study context: Administration of Ad26.COV2.S was intramuscular, either once or twice 56 days apart. Broader study findings: Assessments of TCR breadth and depth may have underestimated the total T cell responses.

The treatment was: some 19 received Ad26.COV2.S at low or high dose, single or two shots; roughly five received placebo; per-sample allocation not given. Samples came from day 63 after the first vaccine or placebo injection. Cohort 1b enrolled adults aged 18-55 years in Boston. The sequence derives from a person between 18 and 65 years old who received the Ad26.COV2.S COVID-19 vaccine or a placebo. The sample in question was peripheral blood, obtained in a trial of Ad26.COV2.S vaccine versus placebo. The chain carries TRBV3-1 (or the pseudogene TRBV3-2) and TRBJ2-5; a weak D match, TRBD2 (5 bases). For the CDR3, the DNA is TGTGCCAGCAGCCAAGGTCTAGAGAGGGTAGAGACCCAGTACTTC. Protein: CASSQGLERVETQYF.